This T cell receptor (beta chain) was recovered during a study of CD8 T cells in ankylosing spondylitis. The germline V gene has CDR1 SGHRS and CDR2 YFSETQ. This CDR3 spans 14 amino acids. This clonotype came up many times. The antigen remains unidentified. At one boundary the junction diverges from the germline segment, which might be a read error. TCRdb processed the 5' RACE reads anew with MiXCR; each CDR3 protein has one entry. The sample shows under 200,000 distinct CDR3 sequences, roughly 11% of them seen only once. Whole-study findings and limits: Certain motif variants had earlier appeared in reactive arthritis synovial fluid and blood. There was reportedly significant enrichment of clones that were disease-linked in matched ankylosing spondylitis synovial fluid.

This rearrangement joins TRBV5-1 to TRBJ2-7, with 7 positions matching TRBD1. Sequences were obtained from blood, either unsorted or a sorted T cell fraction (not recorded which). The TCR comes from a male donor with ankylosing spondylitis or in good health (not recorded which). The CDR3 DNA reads TGCGCCAGCAGCTTTCGACAGGGATCCTTCGAGCAGTACTTC. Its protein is CASSFRQGSFEQYF.